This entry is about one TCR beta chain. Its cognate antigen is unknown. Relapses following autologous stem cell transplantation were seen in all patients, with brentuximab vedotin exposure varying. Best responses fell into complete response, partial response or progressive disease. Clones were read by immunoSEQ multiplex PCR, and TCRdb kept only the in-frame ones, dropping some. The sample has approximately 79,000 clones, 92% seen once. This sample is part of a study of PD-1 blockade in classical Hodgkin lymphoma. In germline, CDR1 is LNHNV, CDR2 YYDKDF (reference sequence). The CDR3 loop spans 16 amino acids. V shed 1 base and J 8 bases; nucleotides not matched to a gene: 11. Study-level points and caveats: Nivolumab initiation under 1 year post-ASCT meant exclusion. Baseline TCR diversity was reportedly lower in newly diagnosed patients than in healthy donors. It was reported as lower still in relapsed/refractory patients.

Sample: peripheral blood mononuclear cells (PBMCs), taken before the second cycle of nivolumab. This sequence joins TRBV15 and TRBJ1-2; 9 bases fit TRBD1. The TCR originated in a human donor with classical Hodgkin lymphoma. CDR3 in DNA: TGTGCCACCAGCAGAGCCCCGACAGGGGGGTTGGAAGGCTACACCTTC. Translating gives CATSRAPTGGLEGYTF.